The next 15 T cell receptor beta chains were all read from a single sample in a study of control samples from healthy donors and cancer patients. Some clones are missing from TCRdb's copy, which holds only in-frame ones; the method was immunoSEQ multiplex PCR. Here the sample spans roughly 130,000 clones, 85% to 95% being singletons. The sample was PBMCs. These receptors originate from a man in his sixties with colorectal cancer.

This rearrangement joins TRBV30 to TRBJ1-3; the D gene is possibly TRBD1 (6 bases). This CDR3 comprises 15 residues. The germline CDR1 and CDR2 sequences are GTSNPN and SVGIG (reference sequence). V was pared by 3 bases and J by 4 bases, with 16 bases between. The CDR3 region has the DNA TGTGCCTGGAGCCAGGGGTCGCTACGGGGAAACACCATATATTTT. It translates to CAWSQGSLRGNTIYF.

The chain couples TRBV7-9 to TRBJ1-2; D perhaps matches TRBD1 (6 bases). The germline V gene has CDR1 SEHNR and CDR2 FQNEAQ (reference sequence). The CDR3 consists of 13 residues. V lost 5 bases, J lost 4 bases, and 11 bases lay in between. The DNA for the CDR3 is TGTGCCAGCAGCCGGGACACGAGCTATGGCTACACCTTC. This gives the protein CASSRDTSYGYTF. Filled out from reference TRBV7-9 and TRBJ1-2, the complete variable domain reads DTGVSQNPRHKITKRGQNVTFRCDPISEHNRLYWYRQTLGQGPEFLTYFQNEAQLEKSRLLSDRFSAERPKGSFSTLEIQRTEQGDSAMYLCASSRDTSYGYTFGSGTRLTVV.

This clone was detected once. Here the CDR3 reads CASSLEARGMGETQYF. The CDR3 region has the DNA TGCGCCAGCAGCTTGGAGGCCAGGGGAATGGGGGAGACCCAGTACTTC. The chain employs TRBV5-1 and TRBJ2-5; tentatively, D is TRBD1 (6 bases). This CDR3 is built from 16 residues. Germline-derived CDR1 and CDR2 are SGHRS and YFSETQ. Deletions cut 0 bases from V and 5 bases from J, with 17 bases between.

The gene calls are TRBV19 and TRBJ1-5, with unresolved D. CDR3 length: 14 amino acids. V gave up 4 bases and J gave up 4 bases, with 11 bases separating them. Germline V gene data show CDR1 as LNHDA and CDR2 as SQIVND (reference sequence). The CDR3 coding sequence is TGTGCCAGTAGTAATTCAGACGAGAATCAGCCCCAGCATTTT. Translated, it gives CASSNSDENQPQHF.

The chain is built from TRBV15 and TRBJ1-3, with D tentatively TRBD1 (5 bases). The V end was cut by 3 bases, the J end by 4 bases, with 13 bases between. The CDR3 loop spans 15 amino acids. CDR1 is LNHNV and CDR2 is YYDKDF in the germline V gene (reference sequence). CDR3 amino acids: CATSRQGVTGNTIYF. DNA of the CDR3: TGTGCCACCAGCAGGCAGGGAGTTACAGGAAACACCATATATTTT.

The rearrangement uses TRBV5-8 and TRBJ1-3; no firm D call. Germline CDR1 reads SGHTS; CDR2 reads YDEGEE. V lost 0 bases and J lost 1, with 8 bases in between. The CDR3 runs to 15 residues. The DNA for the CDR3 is TGTGCCAGCAGCTTGGGATTGTCGTCTGGAAACACCATATATTTT. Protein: CASSLGLSSGNTIYF.

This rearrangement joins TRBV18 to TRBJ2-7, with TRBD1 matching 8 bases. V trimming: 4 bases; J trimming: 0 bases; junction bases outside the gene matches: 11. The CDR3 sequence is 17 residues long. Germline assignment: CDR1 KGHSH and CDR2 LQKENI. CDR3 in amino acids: CASSLTSDRGSSYEQYF. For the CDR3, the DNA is TGTGCCAGCTCACTTACCAGCGACAGGGGTAGCTCCTACGAGCAGTACTTC.

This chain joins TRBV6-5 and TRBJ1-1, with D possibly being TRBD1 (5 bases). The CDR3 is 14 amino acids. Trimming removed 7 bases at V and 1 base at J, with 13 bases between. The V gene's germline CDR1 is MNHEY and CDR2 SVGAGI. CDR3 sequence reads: CASNPLGGNTEAFF. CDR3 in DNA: TGTGCCAGCAACCCATTGGGGGGGAACACTGAAGCTTTCTTT.

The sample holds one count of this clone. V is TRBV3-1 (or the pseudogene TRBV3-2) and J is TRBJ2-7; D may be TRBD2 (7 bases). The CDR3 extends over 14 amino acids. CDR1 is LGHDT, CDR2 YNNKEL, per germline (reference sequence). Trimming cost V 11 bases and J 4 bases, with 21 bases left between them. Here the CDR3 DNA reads TGTGCCCCCAGCCAAGGGGGGGGGACGTACGAGCAGTACTTC. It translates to CAPSQGGGTYEQYF.

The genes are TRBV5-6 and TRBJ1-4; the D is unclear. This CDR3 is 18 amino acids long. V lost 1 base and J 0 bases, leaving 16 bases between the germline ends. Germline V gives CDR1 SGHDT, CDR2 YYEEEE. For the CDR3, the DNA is TGTGCCAGCAGCTTGAACGCGATCTCCCAAGCAACTAATGAAAAACTGTTTTTT. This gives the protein CASSLNAISQATNEKLFF.

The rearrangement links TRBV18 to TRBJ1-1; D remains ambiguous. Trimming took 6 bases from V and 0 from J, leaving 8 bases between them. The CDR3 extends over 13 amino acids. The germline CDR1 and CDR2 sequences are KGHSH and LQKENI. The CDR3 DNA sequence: TGTGCCAGCTCCACTGGACTGAACACTGAAGCTTTCTTT. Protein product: CASSTGLNTEAFF. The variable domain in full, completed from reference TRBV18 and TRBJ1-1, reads NAGVMQNPRHLVRRRGQEARLRCSPMKGHSHVYWYRQLPEEGLKFMVYLQKENIIDESGMPKERFSAEFPKEGPSILRIQQVVRGDSAAYFCASSTGLNTEAFFGQGTRLTVV.

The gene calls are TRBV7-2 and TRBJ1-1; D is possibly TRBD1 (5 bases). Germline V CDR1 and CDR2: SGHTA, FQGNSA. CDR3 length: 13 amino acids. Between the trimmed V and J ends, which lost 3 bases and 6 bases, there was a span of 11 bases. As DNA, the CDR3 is TGTGCCAGCAGCTTCGTTCAACAGGCTGAAGCTTTCTTT. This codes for CASSFVQQAEAFF. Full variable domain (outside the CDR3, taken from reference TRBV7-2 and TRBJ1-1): GAGVSQSPSNKVTEKGKDVELRCDPISGHTALYWYRQSLGQGLEFLIYFQGNSAPDKSGLPSDRFSAERTGGSVSTLTIQRTQQEDSAVYLCASSFVQQAEAFFGQGTRLTVV.

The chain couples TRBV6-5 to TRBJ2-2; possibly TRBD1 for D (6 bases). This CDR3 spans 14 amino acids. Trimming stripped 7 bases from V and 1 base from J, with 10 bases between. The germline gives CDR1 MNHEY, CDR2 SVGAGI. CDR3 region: CASKKTGNTGELFF. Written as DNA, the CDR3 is TGTGCCAGCAAAAAGACAGGGAACACCGGGGAGCTGTTTTTT.

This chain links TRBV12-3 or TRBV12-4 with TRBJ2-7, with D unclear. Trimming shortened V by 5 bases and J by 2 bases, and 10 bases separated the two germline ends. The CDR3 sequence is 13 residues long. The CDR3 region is CASSPTATYEQYF. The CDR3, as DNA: TGTGCCAGCAGTCCGACTGCCACCTACGAGCAGTACTTC.

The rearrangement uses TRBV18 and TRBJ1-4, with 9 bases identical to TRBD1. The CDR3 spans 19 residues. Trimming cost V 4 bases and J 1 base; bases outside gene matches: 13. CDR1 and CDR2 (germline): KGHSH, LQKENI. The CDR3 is CASSRTWDRELRTNEKLFF. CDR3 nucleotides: TGTGCCAGCTCACGGACCTGGGACAGGGAATTGAGAACTAATGAAAAACTGTTTTTT.